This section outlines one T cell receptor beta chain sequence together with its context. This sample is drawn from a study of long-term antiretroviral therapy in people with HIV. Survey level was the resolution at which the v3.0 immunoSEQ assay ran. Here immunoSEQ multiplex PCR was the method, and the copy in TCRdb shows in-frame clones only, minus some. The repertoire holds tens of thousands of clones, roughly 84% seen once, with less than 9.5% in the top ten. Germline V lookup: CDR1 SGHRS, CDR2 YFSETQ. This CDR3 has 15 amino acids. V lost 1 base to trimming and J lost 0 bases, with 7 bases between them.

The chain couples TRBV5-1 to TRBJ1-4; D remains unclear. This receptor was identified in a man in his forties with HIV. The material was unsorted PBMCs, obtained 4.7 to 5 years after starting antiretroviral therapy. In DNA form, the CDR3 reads TGCGCCAGCAGCTTGATAAGTTCAACTAATGAAAAACTGTTTTTT. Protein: CASSLISSTNEKLFF.